The following is a T cell receptor (beta chain) sequence with its context. These data come from a study of T cells after somatic rescue of genetic block. TCRdb's table, derived via immunoSEQ multiplex PCR, lists solely in-frame clones and lacks some. Of tens of thousands of clones listed, roughly nine tenths are singletons. Germline values: CDR1 SGHTS, CDR2 YDEGEE. Trimming at V came to 4 bases and at J to 7 bases, leaving 8 bases not matched to a gene. The CDR3 extends over 15 amino acids. This TCR came from a man in his forties. The V and J genes are TRBV5-8 and TRBJ2-1, with 10 bases lining up with TRBD2. Sample: peripheral blood mononuclear cells (PBMCs). The CDR3 DNA reads TGTGCCAGCAGCCGGAAGCGGGAGGGGTGGAATGAGCAGTTCTTC. Translation gives CASSRKREGWNEQFF.